The rows below give T cell receptor beta chains drawn from one sample of a study of blood T cell repertoires in COVID-19. Assay: immunoSEQ multiplex PCR; the TCRdb copy retains only in-frame clones and omits some. The repertoire holds 210,000 or so clones, with 88% as singletons. Sequencing was done on a sample of peripheral blood. The receptors were gathered from a woman between 35 and 50 years old who had recovered from COVID-19. Each CDR3 is given with its conserved first and last residue. The D gene is left open where the match is weak. Rows give clone size only sometimes, using once, few, many, or a class for an expanded clone.

NA	TRBV27	NA	TRBJ1-6	CASSRRGHLDSPLHF	TGTGCCAGCAGTCGCAGGGGACACTTAGATTCACCCCTCCACTTT
NA	TRBV2	few	TRBJ2-5	CASSVDFETQYF	TGTGCCAGCAGTGTGGACTTTGAGACCCAGTACTTC
NA	TRBV5-1	NA	TRBJ1-1	CASSYGGLGKEAFF	TGCGCCAGCAGCTACGGGGGACTGGGTAAGGAAGCTTTCTTT
NA	TRBV7-8	once	TRBJ1-1	CASSLKYRLGMNTEAFF	TGTGCCAGCAGCTTAAAGTACAGGTTAGGGATGAACACTGAAGCTTTCTTT
NA	TRBV7-9	NA	TRBJ2-7	CASSRGAYEQYF	TGTGCCAGCAGCCGCGGCGCCTACGAGCAGTACTTC
NA	TRBV9	NA	TRBJ2-5	CASSVQGIGQETQYF	TGTGCCAGCAGCGTGCAGGGGATAGGCCAAGAGACCCAGTACTTC
TRBD1	TRBV30	few	TRBJ2-7	CAWKPGGFYEQYF	TGTGCCTGGAAGCCAGGGGGCTTCTACGAGCAGTACTTC
TRBD2	TRBV9	NA	TRBJ2-3	CASSPSSGMSSDTQYF	TGTGCCAGCAGCCCCTCTAGCGGGATGTCGAGTGATACGCAGTATTTT
TRBD1	TRBV19	once	TRBJ2-1	CASRWTGSYNEQFF	TGTGCCAGTAGATGGACAGGGTCCTACAATGAGCAGTTCTTC
TRBD1	TRBV7-2	few	TRBJ1-2	CASSTDRGVYGYTF	TGTGCCAGCAGCACCGACAGGGGAGTCTATGGCTACACCTTC
TRBD2	TRBV30	NA	TRBJ2-3	CAWSVVRTSGSPFDTQYF	TGTGCCTGGAGTGTGGTGCGGACTAGCGGGAGCCCCTTTGATACGCAGTATTTT
NA	TRBV28	NA	TRBJ2-7	CASSYGGSQYF	TGTGCCAGCAGTTACGGCGGATCACAGTACTTC
TRBD1	TRBV5-4	NA	TRBJ2-7	CASSPGQGNNYEQYF	TGTGCCAGCAGCCCGGGACAGGGAAACAACTACGAGCAGTACTTC
NA	TRBV3-1/TRBV3-2	few	TRBJ2-7	CASSHYYEQYF	TGTGCCAGCAGCCACTACTACGAGCAGTACTTC
NA	TRBV11-3	NA	TRBJ2-7	CASSLGAGPSYEQYF	TGTGCCAGCAGCTTAGGTGCGGGACCATCCTACGAGCAGTACTTC
NA	TRBV5-1	NA	TRBJ1-1	CASSFGSNTEAFF	TGCGCCAGCAGCTTCGGGAGTAACACTGAAGCTTTCTTT
TRBD1	TRBV7-9	NA	TRBJ1-1	CASSFTGTDSLEAFF	TGTGCCAGCAGCTTCACCGGGACAGACTCTCTTGAAGCTTTCTTT
NA	TRBV6-2/TRBV6-3	NA	TRBJ1-5	CASSYANSNQPQHF	TGTGCCAGCAGTTACGCGAATAGCAATCAGCCCCAGCATTTT
TRBD1	TRBV6-5	NA	TRBJ1-1	CASATGGLMNTEAFF	TGTGCCAGCGCAACAGGGGGCCTCATGAACACTGAAGCTTTCTTT
TRBD1	TRBV27	NA	TRBJ2-1	CASSLIPDRFYNEQFF	TGTGCCAGCAGTTTAATCCCGGACAGGTTTTACAATGAGCAGTTCTTC
TRBD1	TRBV28	once	TRBJ1-5	CASSRTGTHQPQHF	TGTGCCAGCAGTCGGACAGGGACACATCAGCCCCAGCATTTT
NA	TRBV19	NA	TRBJ1-5	CASSIGEGYQPQHF	TGTGCCAGTAGTATTGGTGAGGGATATCAGCCCCAGCATTTT
TRBD1	TRBV6-5	NA	TRBJ2-5	CASSYSGTGVIETQYF	TGTGCCAGCAGTTACTCCGGGACAGGGGTGATAGAGACCCAGTACTTC
TRBD1	TRBV5-1	NA	TRBJ2-2	CASSLEGAGPSTGELFF	TGCGCCAGCAGCCTCGAGGGGGCGGGCCCTTCCACCGGGGAGCTGTTTTTT
TRBD1	TRBV5-4	NA	TRBJ2-7	CASSLAGTGGGYEQYF	TGTGCCAGCAGCTTGGCCGGGACAGGGGGTGGTTACGAGCAGTACTTC
TRBD2	TRBV19	NA	TRBJ2-2	CASITREGGELFF	TGTGCCAGTATCACCAGGGAGGGCGGGGAGCTGTTTTTT
NA	TRBV29-1	NA	TRBJ2-3	CSHAENSDTQYF	TGCAGCCACGCGGAGAACTCTGATACGCAGTATTTT
NA	TRBV7-9	NA	TRBJ1-4	CASSLGSPEKLFF	TGTGCCAGCAGCTTAGGCAGTCCCGAAAAACTGTTTTTT
NA	TRBV10-3	NA	TRBJ2-7	CAISVTGEQYF	TGTGCCATCAGTGTTACGGGAGAGCAGTACTTC
NA	TRBV7-3	NA	TRBJ2-3	CASSHEGGADTQYF	TGTGCCAGCAGCCACGAAGGGGGAGCAGATACGCAGTATTTT
NA	TRBV29-1	NA	TRBJ2-2	CSVDEGNTGELFF	TGCAGCGTTGACGAGGGTAACACCGGGGAGCTGTTTTTT
NA	TRBV27	NA	TRBJ2-1	CASKWLAQFNEQFF	TGTGCCAGCAAGTGGCTAGCGCAATTCAATGAGCAGTTCTTC
NA	TRBV18	NA	TRBJ2-1	CASSPPGLAGGRNEQFF	TGTGCCAGCTCACCACCGGGACTAGCAGGGGGCAGGAATGAGCAGTTCTTC
NA	TRBV29-1	NA	TRBJ1-1	CSVSRENTEAFF	TGCAGCGTTAGCAGGGAGAACACTGAAGCTTTCTTT
NA	TRBV18	NA	TRBJ1-2	CASSPGGANYGYTF	TGTGCCAGCTCACCGGGGGGAGCTAACTATGGCTACACCTTC
TRBD1	TRBV5-1	NA	TRBJ2-6	CASSLGTGDSGANVLTF	TGCGCCAGCAGCCTCGGGACAGGGGACTCTGGGGCCAACGTCCTGACTTTC
TRBD2	TRBV19	NA	TRBJ2-7	CASSPRVSGSLNEQYF	TGTGCCAGTAGCCCAAGGGTTAGCGGGAGTCTGAACGAGCAGTACTTC
NA	TRBV21-1	NA	TRBJ2-3	CASSKGNREHTDTQYF	TGTGCCAGCAGCAAAGGAAACAGGGAACACACAGATACGCAGTATTTT
NA	TRBV10-1	NA	TRBJ2-7	CALREPYPYEQYF	TGCGCCCTCCGGGAGCCATACCCATACGAGCAGTACTTC
TRBD1	TRBV11-3	NA	TRBJ2-1	CASSSVGTGAARQFF	TGTGCCAGCAGCTCGGTAGGGACAGGGGCTGCTAGGCAGTTCTTC
NA	TRBV6-5	NA	TRBJ2-7	CASRSHRSSYEQYF	TGTGCCAGCAGATCCCACCGGAGCTCCTACGAGCAGTACTTC
NA	TRBV6-2/TRBV6-3	NA	TRBJ1-1	CASSYSSPRSTVNTEAFF	TGTGCCAGCAGTTACTCGTCACCTAGATCGACCGTGAACACTGAAGCTTTCTTT
TRBD1	TRBV2	NA	TRBJ1-2	CASSEAGRGHGYTF	TGTGCCAGCAGTGAAGCAGGCAGGGGGCATGGCTACACCTTC
NA	TRBV29-1	NA	TRBJ2-5	CSVQGNQETQYF	TGCAGCGTTCAGGGAAACCAAGAGACCCAGTACTTC
NA	TRBV7-9	NA	TRBJ2-2	CASSKGQTPPRELFF	TGTGCCAGCAGTAAGGGGCAGACCCCACCCCGGGAGCTGTTTTTT
NA	TRBV3-1/TRBV3-2	NA	TRBJ1-2	CASSQTGYGYTF	TGTGCCAGCAGCCAAACAGGGTATGGCTACACCTTC
TRBD2	TRBV10-3	NA	TRBJ2-5	CAISESTRPGTRGETQYF	TGTGCCATCAGTGAGTCGACCCGACCCGGGACTAGAGGAGAGACCCAGTACTTC
TRBD2	TRBV6-2/TRBV6-3	NA	TRBJ2-7	CASSPQREVSYEQYF	TGTGCCAGCAGTCCCCAGCGGGAGGTTTCCTACGAGCAGTACTTC
NA	TRBV30	once	TRBJ1-2	CAWNPGREASF	TGTGCCTGGAACCCCGGACGGGAAGCATCTTTC
NA	TRBV28	NA	TRBJ2-1	CASSLLTMTRLLGFEQFF	TGTGCCAGCAGTTTACTTACGATGACTAGGCTACTTGGTTTCGAGCAGTTCTTC
TRBD1	TRBV10-3	few	TRBJ1-2	CAISESWGQTNYGYTF	TGTGCCATCAGTGAGTCTTGGGGACAGACTAACTATGGCTACACCTTC
TRBD2	TRBV5-4	NA	TRBJ2-5	CASSPTSGRGQETQYF	TGTGCCAGCAGCCCTACTAGCGGGAGGGGGCAAGAGACCCAGTACTTC
TRBD1	TRBV19	NA	TRBJ1-1	CASSPRTGFEAFF	TGTGCCAGTAGTCCACGGACAGGGTTTGAAGCTTTCTTT
TRBD1	TRBV3-1/TRBV3-2	NA	TRBJ2-7	CASSQGQGSSYEQYF	TGTGCCAGCAGCCAAGGACAGGGGTCGTCCTACGAGCAGTACTTC
TRBD1	TRBV2	NA	TRBJ1-1	CASSAGTEVFEAFF	TGTGCCAGCAGCGCCGGGACAGAAGTATTTGAAGCTTTCTTT
NA	TRBV30	NA	TRBJ2-7	CAWTDNFIEQYF	TGTGCCTGGACGGACAATTTCATCGAGCAGTACTTC
TRBD2	TRBV11-2	NA	TRBJ2-2	CASSLRRTSGSASTGELFF	TGTGCCAGCAGCCTACGTCGAACTAGCGGGAGTGCTAGCACCGGGGAGCTGTTTTTT
TRBD2	TRBV9	NA	TRBJ2-1	CASSVGGGRSYNEQFF	TGTGCCAGCAGCGTAGGGGGCGGGAGATCCTACAATGAGCAGTTCTTC
NA	TRBV19	NA	TRBJ2-2	CASSTLKQGGTGELFF	TGTGCCAGTAGTACATTAAAACAGGGTGGCACCGGGGAGCTGTTTTTT
TRBD1	TRBV18	NA	TRBJ2-7	CASSPGTGGIEQYF	TGTGCCAGCTCACCTGGGACAGGGGGTATCGAGCAGTACTTC